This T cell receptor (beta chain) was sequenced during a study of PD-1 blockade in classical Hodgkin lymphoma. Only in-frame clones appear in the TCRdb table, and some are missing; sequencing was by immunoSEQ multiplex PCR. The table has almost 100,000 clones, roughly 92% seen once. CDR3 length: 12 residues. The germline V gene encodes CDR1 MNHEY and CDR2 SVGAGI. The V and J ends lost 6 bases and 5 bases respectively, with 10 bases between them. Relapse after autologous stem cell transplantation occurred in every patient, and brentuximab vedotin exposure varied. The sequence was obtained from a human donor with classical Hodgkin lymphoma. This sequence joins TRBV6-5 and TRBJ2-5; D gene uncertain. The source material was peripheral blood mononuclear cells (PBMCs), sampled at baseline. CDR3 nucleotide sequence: TGTGCCAGCAGCGTGTGGTGGGAGACCCAGTACTTC. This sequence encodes CASSVWWETQYF.